This passage covers 2 T cell receptor beta chains from one sample sequenced in a study of blood T cell repertoires in COVID-19 (dated by TCRdb to between 2020 and 2021). The library was obtained by the immunoSEQ multiplex PCR assay. Entries here come from immuneACCESS through TCRdb and include only in-frame sequences with V and J called. Some clones fail to appear in such tables; in the studies checked, an unresolved V gene covers under half of the shortfall, and the cause of the remainder is unknown. The sample table holds about 250,000 clones, of which approximately 88% were seen once. The biggest ten clones account for roughly 6.8% of the sample. Source material: peripheral blood. The receptors stem from a woman aged 30 to 39 with COVID-19, enrolled during active disease.

Only a few counts were recorded for this clone. The chain recombines TRBV7-8 with TRBJ2-7; 8 nucleotides agree with TRBD2. V shed 4 bases, J shed 5 bases, and the junction held 10 bases outside the gene matches. From germline, CDR1 is SGHVS and CDR2 FQNEAQ. The CDR3 covers 15 residues. In DNA, the CDR3 is TGTGCCAGCAGCTCCCTTAGCGGGATTCCTAACGAGCAGTACGTC. Protein: CASSSLSGIPNEQYV.

The genes are TRBV11-2 and TRBJ2-2; D is unresolved. This CDR3 is 16 amino acids long. Trimming took 0 bases from V and 4 from J, leaving 12 bases between them. Germline CDR1 is SGHAT and CDR2 is FQNNGV. The CDR3 is CASSLDALPSTGELFF. The CDR3 region has the DNA TGTGCCAGCAGCTTAGATGCCCTGCCGAGCACCGGGGAGCTGTTTTTT.